The 10 T cell receptor beta chains reported below all come from one sample, sequenced in a study of blood T cells in healthy people across ages. Alongside a J-beta primer mix, a sample-barcoded 5' primer served in a second PCR lasting roughly 6 to 11 cycles. Each CDR3 protein gets one entry after TCRdb re-called the 5' RACE reads with MiXCR. The table has hundreds of thousands of distinct CDR3 sequences, more than 20% seen once; the top ten hold roughly 3.6%. Sequencing was done on a sample of blood. The origin of the receptors is a man between 65 and 79 years old in good health.

The V and J genes are TRBV7-9 and TRBJ1-2; no definite D call. Germline CDR1 and CDR2: SEHNR and FQNEAQ (reference sequence). The V gene lost 1 base and the J gene lost 4 bases, with 7 bases spanning the gap. This CDR3 is 13 amino acids long. This CDR3 reads CASSLEVTYGYTF. DNA of the CDR3: TGTGCCAGCAGCTTAGAGGTTACCTATGGCTACACCTTC.

This clonotype was seen only a few times. The rearrangement uses TRBV6-1 and TRBJ2-5, with D maybe TRBD1 (5 bases). With 7 bases removed from V and 5 bases from J, the gap between germline ends came to 17 bases. From germline, CDR1 is MNHNS and CDR2 SASEGT. CDR3 length: 14 residues. In nucleotides, the CDR3 is TGTGCCAGCACCCAGGGAACGATTGTGGAGACCCAGTACTTC. Its protein product is CASTQGTIVETQYF.

This clonotype has a handful of counts. The rearrangement uses TRBV29-1 and TRBJ2-5; D is perhaps TRBD1 (6 bases). CDR3 length equals 12 residues. Germline CDR1 and CDR2: SQVTM and ANQGSEA. V lost 4 bases and J lost 5, with 11 bases in between. The CDR3 reads CSVGPGAETQYF. As DNA, the CDR3 is TGCAGCGTTGGCCCAGGGGCGGAGACCCAGTACTTC.

CDR3 residues: CASSPSGTHTGELFF. The DNA for the CDR3 is TGTGCCAGCAGTCCTTCCGGGACGCACACCGGGGAGCTGTTTTTT. This chain links TRBV12-3 or TRBV12-4 with TRBJ2-2, with D perhaps matching TRBD1 or TRBD2 (5 bases each). V dropped 5 bases and J dropped 3 bases, with 13 bases sitting between them. The length of the CDR3 is 15 residues.

This clonotype was seen only a few times. The rearrangement uses TRBV14 and TRBJ1-2; D is ambiguous. Deletions cut 0 bases from V and 4 bases from J, with 6 bases between. This CDR3 region has 13 residues. From germline, CDR1 is SGHDN and CDR2 FVKESK. The CDR3 loop is CASSQDLVYGYTF. In DNA, the CDR3 is TGTGCCAGCAGCCAAGATCTGGTCTATGGCTACACCTTC. The full variable domain, completed using reference TRBV14 and TRBJ1-2, is EAGVTQFPSHSVIEKGQTVTLRCDPISGHDNLYWYRRVMGKEIKFLLHFVKESKQDESGMPNNRFLAERTGGTYSTLKVQPAELEDSGVYFCASSQDLVYGYTFGSGTRLTVV.

Regarding this clonotype: A much more abundant neighbour one base away suggests this may be a read error. The CDR3 sequence is CSVEMAKVGEQFF. CDR3 nucleotides: TGCAGCGTTGAAATGGCTAAGGTGGGGGAGCAGTTCTTC. This chain joins TRBV29-1 and TRBJ2-5; no definite D call. The J call is uncertain, as TRBJ2-1 better fits the DNA end. The CDR3 covers 13 residues. Germline-derived CDR1 and CDR2 are SQVTM and ANQGSEA.

This sequence joins TRBV6-5 and TRBJ1-1, with 10 bases lining up with TRBD1. The V gene's germline CDR1 is MNHEY and CDR2 SVGAGI. V gave up 6 bases and J gave up 5 bases; unmatched junction bases: 6. The CDR3 has 14 residues. CDR3 DNA: TGTGCCAGCAGCCCGGGACAGGGGTTGACTGAAGCTTTCTTT. This translates into CASSPGQGLTEAFF.

The rearrangement links TRBV7-2 to TRBJ2-3; perhaps TRBD2 as D (6 bases). With 1 base removed from V and 5 bases from J, the gap between germline ends came to 13 bases. The CDR3 has 15 residues. Per germline, CDR1 SGHTA and CDR2 FQGNSA. CDR3 loop: CASSLGGTGRDTQYF. The CDR3 DNA is TGTGCCAGCAGCTTAGGGGGGACTGGCAGAGATACGCAGTATTTT.

There are a few counts of this clonotype. In nucleotides, the CDR3 is TGTGCCAGCAGCACAGACCCGGGTCGTCGCACAGATACGCAGTATTTT. Translated, it gives CASSTDPGRRTDTQYF. This chain connects TRBV3-1 to TRBJ2-3; no definite D call. The CDR3 covers 16 residues. V was shortened by 5 bases and J by 1 base, with 16 bases between the two germline ends. The germline V gene encodes CDR1 LGHDT and CDR2 YNNKEL (reference sequence).

This clonotype was seen a few times. The chain joins TRBV20-1 to TRBJ2-1; D unclear. CDR3 length: 11 amino acids. V dropped 5 bases and J dropped 12 bases, with 14 bases sitting between them. CDR1 DFQATT and CDR2 SNEGSKA come from the germline V gene (reference sequence). DNA for the CDR3: TGCAGTGCTCCCGAGCGAGAAATGCAGTTCTTC. This gives the protein CSAPEREMQFF.